Each of the 7 T cell receptor beta chains below was sequenced from the same sample in a study of blood T cell repertoires in COVID-19 (dated by TCRdb to 2020 to 2022). Libraries came from the immunoSEQ multiplex PCR assay. Not all clones reach the TCRdb copy of this immuneACCESS table, which keeps in-frame sequences only. Checked studies attribute under half of the gap to unresolved V genes and leave the rest unexplained. In this sample the table shows 200,000 to 250,000 clones, 86% of which occur a single time. Of the sample, approximately 3.3% is held by the ten largest clones. Input material: PBMCs or T cells enriched from blood (not recorded which). These receptors were taken from a woman aged 45 to 65 in a cohort exposed to, infected with or recovered from COVID-19 (not recorded which).

In nucleotides, the CDR3 is TGTCCTGGGAGCGCACACCCCAAACCTACCCTACTAGCACTTCCCCCCTACGAGCAGTACTTC. Translation gives CPGSAHPKPTLLALPPYEQYF. This chain uses TRBV22-1 with TRBJ2-7; the D call in the table, TRBD2, was not verified against the DNA. TRBV22-1 is shown as a pseudogene. This CDR3 is 21 amino acids long.

The CDR3 DNA reads TGTGCCAGCAGCTTGGTGACAGCTAATGAGCAGTTCTTC. It codes for CASSLVTANEQFF. This chain connects TRBV5-4 to TRBJ2-1; tentative D call: TRBD1 (5 bases). There are 13 residues in the CDR3. Germline V gene lookup returns CDR1 SGHNT and CDR2 YYREEE (reference sequence). Trimming took 0 bases from V and 7 from J, leaving 8 bases between them. Using reference TRBV5-4 and TRBJ2-1 for the parts outside the CDR3, the full variable domain is ETGVTQSPTHLIKTRGQQVTLRCSSQSGHNTVSWYQQALGQGPQFIFQYYREEENGRGNFPPRFSGLQFPNYSSELNVNALELDDSALYLCASSLVTANEQFFGPGTRLTVL.

This chain uses TRBV7-3 with TRBJ2-1; D possibly corresponds to TRBD2 (6 bases). Germline V gene lookup returns CDR1 SGHTA and CDR2 FQGTGA. The CDR3 loop spans 15 amino acids. Trimming shortened V by 5 bases and J by 4 bases, and 15 bases separated the two germline ends. The CDR3 loop is CASSPGRGGYNEQFF. The CDR3 nucleotides are TGTGCCAGCAGCCCCGGTCGGGGAGGTTACAATGAGCAGTTCTTC.

This clone appeared once. The chain carries TRBV3-1 (or the pseudogene TRBV3-2) and TRBJ2-7; TRBD1 is a possible D gene (5 bases). V shed 3 bases and J shed 2 bases, with 8 bases lying between them. The length of the CDR3 is 13 residues. CDR1 is LGHDT, CDR2 YNNKEL, per germline (reference sequence). The CDR3 nucleotides are TGTGCCAGCAGCCACAGGGCCACCTACGAGCAGTACTTC. It translates to CASSHRATYEQYF.

The chain carries TRBV5-1 and TRBJ2-1; the D gene is possibly TRBD2 (5 bases). CDR1 is SGHRS, CDR2 YFSETQ, per germline. V lost 7 bases and J 2 bases, leaving 13 bases between the germline ends. The length of the CDR3 is 14 residues. The CDR3 is CASSGLGPYNEQFF. The CDR3 nucleotides are TGCGCCAGCTCGGGGTTAGGCCCCTACAATGAGCAGTTCTTC.

The V and J genes are TRBV5-1 and TRBJ1-1; D remains unclear. The CDR3 runs to 13 residues. Germline V gene sequence: CDR1 SGHRS, CDR2 YFSETQ. The V end lost 0 bases, the J end lost 4 bases, and 7 bases lay between the germline ends. CDR3 nucleotides: TGCGCCAGCAGCTTGGTCTCGGGCACTGAAGCTTTCTTT. Protein: CASSLVSGTEAFF. Using reference TRBV5-1 and TRBJ1-1 for the parts outside the CDR3, the full variable domain is KAGVTQTPRYLIKTRGQQVTLSCSPISGHRSVSWYQQTPGQGLQFLFEYFSETQRNKGNFPGRFSGRQFSNSRSEMNVSTLELGDSALYLCASSLVSGTEAFFGQGTRLTVV.

The gene calls are TRBV18 and TRBJ1-5, with unresolved D. The CDR3 spans 18 residues. The V end was cut by 0 bases, the J end by 0 bases, with 15 bases between. From germline, CDR1 is KGHSH and CDR2 LQKENI. CDR3 amino acids: CASSPPSHTADSNQPQHF. Written as DNA, the CDR3 is TGTGCCAGCTCACCACCGAGTCACACAGCCGATAGCAATCAGCCCCAGCATTTT.